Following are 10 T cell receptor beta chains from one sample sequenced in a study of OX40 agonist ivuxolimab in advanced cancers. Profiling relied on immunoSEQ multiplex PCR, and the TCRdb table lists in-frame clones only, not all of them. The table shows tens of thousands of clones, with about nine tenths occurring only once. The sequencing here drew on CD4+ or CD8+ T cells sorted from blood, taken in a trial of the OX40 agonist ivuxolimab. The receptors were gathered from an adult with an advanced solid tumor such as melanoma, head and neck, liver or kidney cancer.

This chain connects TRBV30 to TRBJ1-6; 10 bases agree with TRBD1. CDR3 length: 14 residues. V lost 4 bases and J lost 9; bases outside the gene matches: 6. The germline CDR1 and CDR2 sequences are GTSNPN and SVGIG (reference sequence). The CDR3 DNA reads TGTGCCTGGACGACAGGGGGCGCTTCTTCACCCCTCCACTTT. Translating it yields CAWTTGGASSPLHF. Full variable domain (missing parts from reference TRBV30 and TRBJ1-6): SQTIHQWPATLVQPVGSPLSLECTVEGTSNPNLYWYRQAAGRGLQLLFYSVGIGQISSEVPQNLSASRPQDRQFILSSKKLLLSDSGFYLCAWTTGGASSPLHFGNGTRLTVT.

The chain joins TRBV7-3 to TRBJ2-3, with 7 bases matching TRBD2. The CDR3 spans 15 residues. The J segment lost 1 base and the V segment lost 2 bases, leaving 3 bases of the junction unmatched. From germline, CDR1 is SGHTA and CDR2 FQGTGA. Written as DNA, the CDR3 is TGTGCCAGCAGCTTACTGGCGGGAGGCACAGATACGCAGTATTTT. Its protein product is CASSLLAGGTDTQYF.

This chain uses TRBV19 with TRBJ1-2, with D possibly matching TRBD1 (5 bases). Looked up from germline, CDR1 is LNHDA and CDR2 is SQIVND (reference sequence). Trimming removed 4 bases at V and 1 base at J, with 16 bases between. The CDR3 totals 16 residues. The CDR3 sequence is CASSTRLGRGNYGYTF. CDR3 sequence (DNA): TGTGCCAGTAGTACCCGATTGGGACGGGGTAACTATGGCTACACCTTC.

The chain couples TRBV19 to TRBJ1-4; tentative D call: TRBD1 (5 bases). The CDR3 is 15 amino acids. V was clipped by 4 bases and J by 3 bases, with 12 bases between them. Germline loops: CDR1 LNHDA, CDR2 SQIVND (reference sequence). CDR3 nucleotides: TGTGCCAGTAGTAACCGGGGCTTTGCTAATGAAAAACTGTTTTTT. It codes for CASSNRGFANEKLFF.

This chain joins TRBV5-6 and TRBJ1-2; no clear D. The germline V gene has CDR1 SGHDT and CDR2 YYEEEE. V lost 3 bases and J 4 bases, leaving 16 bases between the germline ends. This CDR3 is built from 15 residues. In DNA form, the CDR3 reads TGTGCCAGCAGCTCGGGAGGGCCGTTGGGCTATGGCTACACCTTC. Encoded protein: CASSSGGPLGYGYTF.

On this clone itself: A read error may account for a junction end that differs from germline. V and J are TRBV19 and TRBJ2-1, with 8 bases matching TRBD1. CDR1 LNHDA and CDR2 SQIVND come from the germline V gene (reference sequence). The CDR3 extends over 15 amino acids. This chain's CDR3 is CASGIQGDLIIEQFF. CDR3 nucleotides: TGTGCCAGTGGTATACAGGGGGATCTCATCATTGAGCAGTTCTTC.

The DNA of the CDR3 is TGTGCCAGCAGCCCCCGTGGGACAGGGGGCGCGAGCAATCAGCCCCAGCATTTT. Translation: CASSPRGTGGASNQPQHF. The rearrangement links TRBV27 to TRBJ1-5, with 12 bases lining up with TRBD1. The CDR3 length is 18 residues. V shed 6 bases and J 1 base; nucleotides not matched to a gene: 10. Germline V lookup: CDR1 MNHEY, CDR2 SMNVEV (reference sequence).

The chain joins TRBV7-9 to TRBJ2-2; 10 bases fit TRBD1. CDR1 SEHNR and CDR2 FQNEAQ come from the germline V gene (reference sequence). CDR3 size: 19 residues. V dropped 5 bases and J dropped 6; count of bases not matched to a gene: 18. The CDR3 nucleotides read TGTGCCAGCAGCCGGGACAGGGGCAGGACAAGCGGGAGCTCCGGGGAGCTGTTTTTT. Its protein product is CASSRDRGRTSGSSGELFF.

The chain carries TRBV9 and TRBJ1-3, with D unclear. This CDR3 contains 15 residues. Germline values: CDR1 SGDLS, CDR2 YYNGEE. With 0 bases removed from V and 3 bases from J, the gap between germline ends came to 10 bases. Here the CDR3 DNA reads TGTGCCAGCAGCGTAGGCGGGCTGTATGGAAACACCATATATTTT. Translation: CASSVGGLYGNTIYF.

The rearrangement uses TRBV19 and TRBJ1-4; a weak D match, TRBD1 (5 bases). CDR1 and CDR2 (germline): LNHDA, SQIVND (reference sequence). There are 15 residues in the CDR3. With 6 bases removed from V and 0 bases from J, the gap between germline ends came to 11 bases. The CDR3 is CASSPQTATNEKLFF. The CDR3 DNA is TGTGCCAGTAGCCCACAGACAGCAACTAATGAAAAACTGTTTTTT.